Sequencing of this TCR beta chain was carried out in a study of T-cell reconstitution after alpha-beta-depleted transplantation in children. Using unique molecular identifiers, the investigators prepared the TCRbeta library. A single record per CDR3 protein comes from TCRdb applying MiXCR to the PCR reads. The table has around 600,000 distinct CDR3 sequences, 23% seen once. The study's findings and limits: For some patients, TCRbeta diversity was high at day 60 because of recipient T cells and thymic progenitors that survived. Hyperexpanded clones declined; after one year, newly produced T cells mostly supplied diversity. About two months after transplant, alpha-beta T cells reportedly came from several hundred expanded graft clones.

Notes on this clonotype: Its specificity is not known.

This CDR3 has 14 amino acids. J was trimmed by 3 bases and V by 4 bases; bases with no gene match: 5. The germline V gene encodes CDR1 SQVTM and CDR2 ANQGSEA. The genes are TRBV29-1 and TRBJ1-2; 10 bases line up with TRBD1. The sequence derives from a boy younger than two who had a stem cell transplant for acute myeloid leukemia, so the T cells may come from the graft donor. The starting material was PBMCs, mostly from graft donor cells, obtained 360 days after TCRalphabeta/CD19-depleted stem cell transplant. The CDR3, as DNA: TGCAGCGTTGCGCAGACAGGGGGCGACTATGGCTACACCTTC. Its translation: CSVAQTGGDYGYTF.